The next 17 T cell receptor beta chains were all read from a single sample in a study of shared clonotypes between healthy human individuals (TCRdb year 2020). The protocol used for the library was the immunoSEQ multiplex PCR assay. Entries here come from immuneACCESS through TCRdb and include only in-frame sequences with V and J called. Some clones fail to appear in such tables; in the studies checked, an unresolved V gene covers under half of the shortfall, and the cause of the remainder is unknown. This sample holds over a million clones; 60% to 80% were observed only once. The ten largest account for nearly 1.5% of the sample. Source material: memory CD4+ T cells sorted from blood. In the paper's terms, the cell subset or site label means: CD45RA-negative fraction. The receptors were sampled from a man younger than 35 in good health.

To note about this clone: Other DNA sequences within the sample encode an identical CDR3. This rearrangement joins TRBV6-1 to TRBJ1-5; 7 positions agree with TRBD1. V dropped 8 bases and J dropped 2; count of bases not matched to a gene: 3. This CDR3 is 13 amino acids long. Germline assignment: CDR1 MNHNS and CDR2 SASEGT. The CDR3 nucleotides are TGTGCCAGCTCTACAGGGGGCAATCAGCCCCAGCATTTT. This gives the protein CASSTGGNQPQHF.

The chain joins TRBV9 to TRBJ2-1; D tentatively fits TRBD1 or TRBD2 (5 bases each). V was shortened by 4 bases and J by 9 bases, with 11 bases between the two germline ends. The CDR3 covers 12 residues. The germline gives CDR1 SGDLS, CDR2 YYNGEE. CDR3 amino acids: CASSLEGREQFF. The CDR3 nucleotides read TGTGCCAGCAGCCTTGAGGGGCGTGAGCAGTTCTTC.

The V gene is TRBV5-6, the J gene TRBJ2-7; the D gene is possibly TRBD2 (5 bases). Germline V gene sequence: CDR1 SGHDT, CDR2 YYEEEE. CDR3 length: 15 amino acids. Trimming shortened V by 0 bases and J by 0 bases, and 10 bases separated the two germline ends. The CDR3 here is CASSLDGLASYEQYF. The CDR3 bases are TGTGCCAGCAGCTTGGACGGACTTGCCTCCTACGAGCAGTACTTC.

The rearrangement joins TRBV28 to TRBJ2-2, with D possibly TRBD1 on 6 matching bases. The CDR3 totals 13 residues. V was clipped by 11 bases and J by 6 bases, with 16 bases between them. Germline V gene sequence: CDR1 MDHEN, CDR2 SYDVKM. In DNA form, the CDR3 reads TGTGCCTCCATACAGGGTTCGGCCGGGGAGCTGTTTTTT. It is translated as CASIQGSAGELFF.

The chain links TRBV6-6 to TRBJ2-5; D ambiguous. Trimming stripped 5 bases from V and 4 bases from J, with 8 bases between. This CDR3 comprises 12 residues. Germline V lookup: CDR1 MNHNY, CDR2 SVGAGI (reference sequence). CDR3 residues: CASSPPRETQYF. The CDR3 DNA follows: TGTGCCAGCAGTCCCCCAAGAGAGACCCAGTACTTC.

The rearrangement joins TRBV9 to TRBJ1-1; D may be TRBD1 (5 bases). CDR1 and CDR2 (germline): SGDLS, YYNGEE. The CDR3 covers 15 residues. The V end lost 3 bases, the J end lost 1 base, and 13 bases lay between the germline ends. CDR3 region: CASSGGVVENTEAFF. CDR3 coding DNA: TGTGCCAGCAGCGGGGGGGTCGTTGAGAACACTGAAGCTTTCTTT.

This clone came up many times. The chain couples TRBV2 to TRBJ2-5; either TRBD1 or TRBD2 may supply D (5 bases each). The V gene's germline CDR1 is SNHLY and CDR2 FYNNEI. This CDR3 comprises 16 residues. With 10 bases removed from V and 5 bases from J, the gap between germline ends came to 26 bases. CDR3 residues: CATRVGGVGLGETQYF. CDR3 bases: TGTGCCACCCGCGTTGGGGGAGTAGGATTGGGGGAGACCCAGTACTTC.

The CDR3 reads CASSLVGDVIDTQYF. The CDR3 bases are TGCGCCAGCAGCTTGGTTGGGGATGTCATAGATACGCAGTATTTT. The V and J genes are TRBV5-1 and TRBJ2-3; D gene unclear. CDR3 length: 15 residues. Germline V gives CDR1 SGHRS, CDR2 YFSETQ. V gave up 0 bases and J gave up 5 bases, with 13 bases separating them.

The V gene is TRBV18, the J gene TRBJ2-5, with TRBD1 identical over 11 bases. J lost 1 base, V lost 6 bases, and 7 bases had no gene match. This CDR3 is built from 16 residues. CDR1 and CDR2 (germline): KGHSH, LQKENI. CDR3 amino acids: CASSAVGQGVQETQYF. In DNA, the CDR3 is TGTGCCAGCTCCGCCGTGGGACAGGGGGTCCAAGAGACCCAGTACTTC.

The V gene is TRBV4-2, the J gene TRBJ2-2; D may be TRBD1 (6 bases). Germline lookup yields CDR1 LGHNA and CDR2 YNFKEQ. The CDR3 runs 15 residues. V dropped 1 base and J dropped 4 bases, with 10 bases sitting between them. CDR3 nucleotide sequence: TGTGCCAGCAGCCAAGTGGGGGCGGGCACCGGGGAGCTGTTTTTT. Residues: CASSQVGAGTGELFF.

This rearrangement joins TRBV7-6 to TRBJ1-1, with D uncertain. The CDR3 has 14 amino acids. The V end was cut by 5 bases, the J end by 8 bases, with 18 bases between. Germline V gene lookup returns CDR1 SGHVS and CDR2 FNYEAQ. The CDR3 protein is CASSPPEDQREAFF. DNA of the CDR3: TGTGCCAGCAGCCCTCCAGAAGATCAGCGGGAAGCTTTCTTT.

The chain links TRBV7-8 to TRBJ2-1; possibly TRBD1 or TRBD2 for D (7 bases each). Germline values: CDR1 SGHVS, CDR2 FQNEAQ. Between the trimmed V and J ends, which lost 1 base and 6 bases, there was a span of 19 bases. This CDR3 has 17 amino acids. Here the CDR3 reads CASSLGEGAGLGNEQFF. CDR3 in DNA: TGTGCCAGCAGCTTAGGGGAGGGGGCAGGGTTAGGCAATGAGCAGTTCTTC.

The chain recombines TRBV19 with TRBJ1-6, with 7 bases matching TRBD1. Germline CDR1 reads LNHDA; CDR2 reads SQIVND (reference sequence). The CDR3 loop spans 16 amino acids. Trimming took 5 bases from V and 7 from J; bases not matched to a gene: 11. In DNA, the CDR3 is TGTGCCAGTAGTCATAGGGGCGACAGGGTAAATTCACCCCTCCACTTT. It specifies CASSHRGDRVNSPLHF.

The table lists this clone with a few counts. The identical CDR3 is also encoded by other nucleotide sequences in the sample. The J gene is TRBJ1-2, the V gene TRBV28; D gene uncertain. This CDR3 has 11 amino acids. Germline assignment: CDR1 MDHEN and CDR2 SYDVKM. V shed 7 bases and J shed 5 bases, with 8 bases lying between them. The CDR3 bases are TGTGCCAGCACCTCTCAGTATGGCTACACCTTC. Translating gives CASTSQYGYTF.

The rearrangement uses TRBV7-2 and TRBJ1-4, with 10 bases that match TRBD1. The CDR3 length is 15 residues. The germline V gene has CDR1 SGHTA and CDR2 FQGNSA. V lost 5 bases and J lost 5; bases outside the gene matches: 5. The CDR3 nucleotides read TGTGCCAGCAGCCCGACAGGGGGCGCGAATGAAAAACTGTTTTTT. Its protein is CASSPTGGANEKLFF.

The chain is built from TRBV27 and TRBJ2-1, with 8 bases lining up with TRBD2. This CDR3 is built from 13 residues. With 5 bases clipped from V and 9 bases from J, the junction kept 6 bases outside the gene matches. Germline CDR1 MNHEY, CDR2 SMNVEV (reference sequence). DNA of the CDR3: TGTGCCAGCAGTCCCGGACTAGCCGGTGAGCAGTTCTTC. It yields the protein CASSPGLAGEQFF.

The gene calls are TRBV28 and TRBJ1-2, with TRBD1 matching over 9 bases. The CDR3 runs 15 residues. Trimming at V came to 4 bases and at J to 1 base, leaving 4 bases not matched to a gene. CDR1 is MDHEN and CDR2 is SYDVKM in the germline V gene. CDR3 bases: TGTGCCAGCAGTTCGGGGGACAGGGTTAACTATGGCTACACCTTC. It is translated as CASSSGDRVNYGYTF.